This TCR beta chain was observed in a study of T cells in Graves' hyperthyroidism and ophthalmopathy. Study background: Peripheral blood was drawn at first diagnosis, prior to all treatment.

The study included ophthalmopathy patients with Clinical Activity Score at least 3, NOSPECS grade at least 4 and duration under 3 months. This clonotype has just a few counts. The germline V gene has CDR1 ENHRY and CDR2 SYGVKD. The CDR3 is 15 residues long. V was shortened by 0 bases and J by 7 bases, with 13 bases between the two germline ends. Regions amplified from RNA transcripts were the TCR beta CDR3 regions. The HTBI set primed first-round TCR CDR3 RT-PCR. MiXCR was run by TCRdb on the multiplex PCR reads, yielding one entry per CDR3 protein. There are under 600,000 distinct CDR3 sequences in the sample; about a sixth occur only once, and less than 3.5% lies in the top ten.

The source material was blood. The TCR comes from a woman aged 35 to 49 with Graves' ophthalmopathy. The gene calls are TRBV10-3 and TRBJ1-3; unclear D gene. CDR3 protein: CAISESGTFINTIYF. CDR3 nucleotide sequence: TGTGCCATCAGTGAGTCAGGCACATTTATCAACACCATATATTTT.